Below, 9 T cell receptor beta chains from the same sample are listed, as sequenced in a study of shared clonotypes between healthy human individuals. Here immunoSEQ multiplex PCR was the method, and the copy in TCRdb shows in-frame clones only, minus some. The repertoire consists of roughly 1 million clones, with 65% to 80% occurring once and the leading ten covering about 1.4%. The sample consisted of memory CD4+ T cells sorted from blood. The subset: CD45RA-negative fraction. The receptors were gathered from a man aged 18 to 35 in good health.

This chain joins TRBV2 and TRBJ1-1; 9 positions agree with TRBD1. Per the germline V gene, CDR1 is SNHLY and CDR2 is FYNNEI. Trimming at V came to 6 bases and at J to 7 bases, leaving 6 bases not matched to a gene. The CDR3 runs to 13 residues. The CDR3 region is CASSSTGGGEAFF. The CDR3 coding sequence is TGTGCCAGCAGCTCGACAGGGGGTGGTGAAGCTTTCTTT.

Comment on this clone: Other DNA sequences of this sample code for an identical CDR3. This chain joins TRBV7-3 and TRBJ2-1; 7 nucleotides agree with TRBD1. Trimming removed 5 bases from V and 0 bases from J; junction bases left unmatched: 4. The germline V gene has CDR1 SGHTA and CDR2 FQGTGA. This CDR3 spans 15 amino acids. This CDR3 is CASSPGTDSYNEQFF. The CDR3, as DNA: TGTGCCAGCAGCCCCGGGACAGACTCCTACAATGAGCAGTTCTTC.

V is TRBV28 and J is TRBJ2-7; tentatively, D is TRBD2 (6 bases). The germline gives CDR1 MDHEN, CDR2 SYDVKM. The length of the CDR3 is 13 residues. Between the trimmed V and J ends, which lost 8 bases and 2 bases, there was a span of 13 bases. In DNA, the CDR3 is TGTGCCAGCGGCGGGACCCCGACCTACGAGCAGTACTTC. Amino acid sequence: CASGGTPTYEQYF.

The chain employs TRBV6-1 and TRBJ1-2; D remains unclear. Germline values: CDR1 MNHNS, CDR2 SASEGT. The CDR3 runs to 11 residues. Trimming removed 6 bases from V and 4 bases from J, with 6 bases in between. DNA for the CDR3: TGTGCCAGCAGAGATTTCTATGGCTACACCTTC. Protein: CASRDFYGYTF.

This chain links TRBV2 with TRBJ2-1, with 9 positions matching TRBD2. This CDR3 is built from 16 residues. Germline V gives CDR1 SNHLY, CDR2 FYNNEI. The V gene end was trimmed by 6 bases and the J gene end by 6 bases; junction bases not matched to a gene: 12. The CDR3 DNA reads TGTGCCAGCAGGTCTCTAGCGGGACTAGCATCCAATGAGCAGTTCTTC. Amino acid sequence: CASRSLAGLASNEQFF.

This rearrangement joins TRBV6-5 to TRBJ1-2; a possible D gene is TRBD1 (6 bases). Trimming left V 8 bases short and J 6 bases short, with 13 bases between. There are 12 residues in the CDR3. Germline loops: CDR1 MNHEY, CDR2 SVGAGI. The chain's CDR3 is CASFRAGDGYTF. DNA of the CDR3: TGTGCCAGCTTTCGGGCAGGGGATGGCTACACCTTC.

The rearrangement uses TRBV30 and TRBJ2-7, with D possibly matching TRBD1 (5 bases). Germline V gene data show CDR1 as GTSNPN and CDR2 as SVGIG (reference sequence). The CDR3 length is 14 residues. V was trimmed by 6 bases and J by 2 bases, leaving 17 bases between them. Here the CDR3 reads CACNPRQKAYEQYF. Written as DNA, the CDR3 is TGTGCCTGCAACCCTCGACAGAAAGCCTACGAGCAGTACTTC. The whole variable domain, filled in from reference TRBV30 and TRBJ2-7, reads SQTIHQWPATLVQPVGSPLSLECTVEGTSNPNLYWYRQAAGRGLQLLFYSVGIGQISSEVPQNLSASRPQDRQFILSSKKLLLSDSGFYLCACNPRQKAYEQYFGPGTRLTVT.

The rearrangement joins TRBV7-9 to TRBJ2-1; D is possibly TRBD1 or TRBD2 (5 bases each). CDR3 length: 15 amino acids. The V and J ends lost 0 bases and 4 bases respectively, with 10 bases between them. Germline CDR1 and CDR2: SEHNR and FQNEAQ (reference sequence). The CDR3 DNA follows: TGTGCCAGCAGCTTAGCGGGGGAGACATACAATGAGCAGTTCTTC. Its protein is CASSLAGETYNEQFF.

The chain couples TRBV5-1 to TRBJ2-6; TRBD1 matches 9 bases. This CDR3 has 18 amino acids. Germline V CDR1 and CDR2: SGHRS, YFSETQ. Trimming cost V 5 bases and J 3 bases; bases outside gene matches: 12. CDR3 amino acids: CASSPGTGLGVGANVLTF. The CDR3, as DNA: TGCGCCAGCAGTCCCGGGACAGGGCTGGGGGTTGGGGCCAACGTCCTGACTTTC.